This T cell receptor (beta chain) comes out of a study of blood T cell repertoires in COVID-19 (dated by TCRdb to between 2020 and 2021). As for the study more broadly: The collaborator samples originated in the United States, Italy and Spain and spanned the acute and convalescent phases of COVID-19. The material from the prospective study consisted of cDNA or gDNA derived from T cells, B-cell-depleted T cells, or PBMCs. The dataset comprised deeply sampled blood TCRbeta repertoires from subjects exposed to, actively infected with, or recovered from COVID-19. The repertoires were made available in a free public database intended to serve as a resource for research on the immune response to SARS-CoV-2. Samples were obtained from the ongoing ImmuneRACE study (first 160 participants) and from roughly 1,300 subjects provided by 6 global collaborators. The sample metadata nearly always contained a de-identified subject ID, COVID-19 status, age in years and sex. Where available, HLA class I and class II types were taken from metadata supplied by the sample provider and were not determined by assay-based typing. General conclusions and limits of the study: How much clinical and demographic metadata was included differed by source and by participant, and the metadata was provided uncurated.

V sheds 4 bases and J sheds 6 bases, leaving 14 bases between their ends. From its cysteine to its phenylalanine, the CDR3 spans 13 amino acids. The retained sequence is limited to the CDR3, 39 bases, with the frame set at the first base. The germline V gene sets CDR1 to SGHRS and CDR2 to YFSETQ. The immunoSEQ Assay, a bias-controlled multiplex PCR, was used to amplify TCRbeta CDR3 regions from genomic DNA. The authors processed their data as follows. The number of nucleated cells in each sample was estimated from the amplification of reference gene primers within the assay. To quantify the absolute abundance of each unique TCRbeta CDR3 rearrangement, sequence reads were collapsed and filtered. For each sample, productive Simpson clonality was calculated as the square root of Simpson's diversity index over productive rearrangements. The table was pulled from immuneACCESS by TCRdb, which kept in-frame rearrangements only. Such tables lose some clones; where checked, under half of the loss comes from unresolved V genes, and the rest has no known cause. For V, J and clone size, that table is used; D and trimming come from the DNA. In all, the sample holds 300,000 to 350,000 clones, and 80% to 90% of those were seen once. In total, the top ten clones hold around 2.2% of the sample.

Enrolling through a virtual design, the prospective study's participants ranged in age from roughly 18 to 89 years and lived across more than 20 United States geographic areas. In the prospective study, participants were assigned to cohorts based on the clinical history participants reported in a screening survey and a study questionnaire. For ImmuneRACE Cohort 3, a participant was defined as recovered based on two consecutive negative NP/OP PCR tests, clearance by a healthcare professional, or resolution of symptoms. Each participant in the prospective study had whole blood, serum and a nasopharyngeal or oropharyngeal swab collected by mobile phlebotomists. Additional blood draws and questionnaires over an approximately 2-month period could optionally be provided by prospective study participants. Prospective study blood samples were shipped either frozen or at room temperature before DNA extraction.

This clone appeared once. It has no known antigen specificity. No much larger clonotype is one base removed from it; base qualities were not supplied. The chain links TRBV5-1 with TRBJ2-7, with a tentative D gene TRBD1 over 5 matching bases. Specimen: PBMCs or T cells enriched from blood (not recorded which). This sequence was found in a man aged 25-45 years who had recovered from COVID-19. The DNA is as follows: TGCGCCAGCAGCCCTGACAGTTACGGCGAGCAGTACTTC. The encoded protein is CASSPDSYGEQYF.